The next 15 T cell receptor beta chains were all read from a single sample in a study of T cells after yellow fever vaccination. TCRdb re-called the 5' RACE reads through MiXCR, storing one row per CDR3 protein. The table shows 70,000 to 80,000 distinct CDR3 sequences, with around 7.1% occurring only once. The input for sequencing was CD8+ T cells sorted from PBMCs, taken more than 8 days after the first yellow fever vaccination. The receptor set was obtained from a man younger than 35 who received the YFV17D yellow fever vaccine.

This clonotype was counted many times. This chain connects TRBV28 to TRBJ2-2; D is perhaps TRBD1 (6 bases). CDR1 and CDR2 from the germline V gene are MDHEN and SYDVKM. The V gene lost 8 bases and the J gene lost 2 bases, with 15 bases spanning the gap. CDR3 length equals 15 residues. CDR3 DNA sequence: TGTGCCAGCCGAGGTGGGGGCTTAAACACCGGGGAGCTGTTTTTT. Translation gives CASRGGGLNTGELFF. The variable domain in full, with the rest retrieved from reference TRBV28 and TRBJ2-2, is DVKVTQSSRYLVKRTGEKVFLECVQDMDHENMFWYRQDPGLGLRLIYFSYDVKMKEKGDIPEGYSVSREKKERFSLILESASTNQTSMYLCASRGGGLNTGELFFGEGSRLTVL.

This clonotype was counted between two and nine times. The J gene is TRBJ2-6, the V gene TRBV7-9; D unresolved. Germline values: CDR1 SEHNR, CDR2 FQNEAQ (reference sequence). The length of the CDR3 is 15 residues. The germline V and J ends were trimmed by 3 bases and 1 base, with 7 bases remaining between them. The CDR3 region has the DNA TGTGCCAGCAGCTTTACCCAGTCTGGGGCCAACGTCCTGACTTTC. Amino acid sequence: CASSFTQSGANVLTF.

This clonotype was observed a handful of times. This chain connects TRBV4-3 to TRBJ2-1, with 10 bases lining up with TRBD2. The CDR3 sequence is 16 residues long. CDR1 LGHNA and CDR2 YSLEER come from the germline V gene. The V segment lost 0 bases and the J segment 10 bases; nucleotides outside the gene matches: 9. CDR3 DNA sequence: TGCGCCAGCAGCCAAGATCAGATAGCGGGGGGCCCAGAGCAGTTCTTC. Translating gives CASSQDQIAGGPEQFF.

This clonotype was picked up a small number of times. The V and J genes are TRBV19 and TRBJ1-1; 8 bases line up with TRBD1. The length of the CDR3 is 12 residues. Per the germline V gene, CDR1 is LNHDA and CDR2 is SQIVND (reference sequence). J lost 4 bases, V lost 9 bases, and 4 bases had no gene match. The CDR3 loop reads CASTTGATEAFF. Here the CDR3 DNA reads TGTGCCAGCACGACAGGGGCCACTGAAGCTTTCTTT.

This clonotype was detected ten times or more. The chain carries TRBV5-4 and TRBJ2-5; tentative D call: TRBD2 (6 bases). Germline CDR1 and CDR2: SGHNT and YYREEE (reference sequence). CDR3 size: 13 residues. The V end lost 4 bases, the J end lost 3 bases, and 10 bases lay between the germline ends. The CDR3 loop reads CASSRGGEETQYF. CDR3 nucleotide sequence: TGTGCCAGCAGCCGCGGCGGGGAAGAGACCCAGTACTTC.

This clonotype was counted many times. The CDR3 region has the DNA TGTGCCAGCAGCTTAGTGGCCGGCAGGGTCTCTCGGGGCCAAGGAGCTTTCTTT. The encoded protein is CASSLVAGRVSRGQGAFF. The chain has TRBV11-3 and TRBJ1-1, with D tentatively TRBD1 (5 bases). Germline lookup yields CDR1 SGHNT and CDR2 YENEEA. This CDR3 is 18 amino acids long. Trimming stripped 1 base from V and 10 bases from J, with 28 bases between.

This clonotype occurred many times. The gene calls are TRBV6-4 and TRBJ2-2; the match to TRBD2 covers 10 bases. This CDR3 has 15 residues. Per the germline V gene, CDR1 is MRHNA and CDR2 is SNTAGT. V lost 3 bases and J lost 4; bases outside the gene matches: 2. CDR3 in DNA: TGTGCCAGCAGTGAAAGCGGGGGGGCCACCGGGGAGCTGTTTTTT. It yields the protein CASSESGGATGELFF.

This clonotype has a count of ten or more. V and J are TRBV20-1 and TRBJ1-1, with 8 bases lining up with TRBD1. The CDR3 loop spans 15 amino acids. CDR1 DFQATT and CDR2 SNEGSKA come from the germline V gene (reference sequence). Trimming at V came to 0 bases and at J to 5 bases, leaving 8 bases not matched to a gene. The DNA for the CDR3 is TGCAGTGCTAGAGACCAGGGACAGGTAGGAACTGAAGCTTTCTTT. Its protein is CSARDQGQVGTEAFF.

In this sample, this clonotype turned up many times. J is TRBJ2-3 and V is TRBV3-1; possible D gene TRBD2, 5 bases. The germline V gene has CDR1 LGHDT and CDR2 YNNKEL (reference sequence). The CDR3 is 16 amino acids. Deletions cut 4 bases from V and 1 base from J, with 15 bases between. The CDR3 bases are TGTGCCAGCAGCCCTGGGAGAGCGACCCGCACAGATACGCAGTATTTT. Protein product: CASSPGRATRTDTQYF.

The table lists this clonotype with many counts. This rearrangement joins TRBV12-3 or TRBV12-4 to TRBJ2-5; D is unclear. The CDR3 extends over 10 amino acids. Trimming removed 8 bases at V and 7 bases at J, with 8 bases between. CDR3 coding DNA: TGTGCCAGCGGGTCAGGGACCCAGTACTTC. This gives the protein CASGSGTQYF.

This clonotype was picked up many times. The V and J genes are TRBV7-9 and TRBJ2-1, with D perhaps matching TRBD1 (5 bases). This CDR3 is 17 amino acids long. Germline assignment: CDR1 SEHNR and CDR2 FQNEAQ (reference sequence). V dropped 5 bases and J dropped 0 bases, with 17 bases sitting between them. The CDR3 sequence is CASSPNPRVSSYNEQFF. CDR3 nucleotide sequence: TGTGCCAGCAGCCCGAACCCCAGGGTGAGCTCCTACAATGAGCAGTTCTTC.

This clonotype was observed many times. The V gene is TRBV29-1, the J gene TRBJ2-7; D might be TRBD2 (5 bases). Trimming removed 2 bases from V and 4 bases from J, with 9 bases in between. From germline, CDR1 is SQVTM and CDR2 ANQGSEA. The CDR3 runs 12 residues. The CDR3 DNA reads TGCAGCGTTGAAACTAGGGATTACGAGCAGTACTTC. Encoded protein: CSVETRDYEQYF.

This clonotype was recorded only once. This chain joins TRBV7-8 and TRBJ2-1; D not resolved. The germline gives CDR1 SGHVS, CDR2 FQNEAQ. This CDR3 has 12 residues. V was trimmed by 5 bases and J by 6 bases, leaving 8 bases between them. CDR3 protein: CASSEASNEQFF. The DNA of the CDR3 is TGTGCCAGCAGCGAGGCGTCCAATGAGCAGTTCTTC.

The genes are TRBV6-5 and TRBJ2-3, with 10 bases that match TRBD2. Trimming cost V 0 bases and J 3 bases; bases outside gene matches: 12. The germline V gene has CDR1 MNHEY and CDR2 SVGAGI. The CDR3 extends over 19 amino acids. Here the CDR3 reads CASSYSTRLAGVGTDTQYF. DNA of the CDR3: TGTGCCAGCAGTTACTCGACGCGGCTAGCGGGGGTGGGGACAGATACGCAGTATTTT.

This clonotype has at least ten counts. The chain links TRBV5-1 to TRBJ2-1; TRBD1 or TRBD2 may be the D gene (5 bases each). Trimming took off 5 bases at V and 8 bases at J, with 14 bases between the two ends. This CDR3 has 13 amino acids. Per germline, CDR1 SGHRS and CDR2 YFSETQ. In DNA form, the CDR3 reads TGCGCCAGCAGGTGGGTGAGGGGCGATGAGCAGTTCTTC. Translation: CASRWVRGDEQFF.